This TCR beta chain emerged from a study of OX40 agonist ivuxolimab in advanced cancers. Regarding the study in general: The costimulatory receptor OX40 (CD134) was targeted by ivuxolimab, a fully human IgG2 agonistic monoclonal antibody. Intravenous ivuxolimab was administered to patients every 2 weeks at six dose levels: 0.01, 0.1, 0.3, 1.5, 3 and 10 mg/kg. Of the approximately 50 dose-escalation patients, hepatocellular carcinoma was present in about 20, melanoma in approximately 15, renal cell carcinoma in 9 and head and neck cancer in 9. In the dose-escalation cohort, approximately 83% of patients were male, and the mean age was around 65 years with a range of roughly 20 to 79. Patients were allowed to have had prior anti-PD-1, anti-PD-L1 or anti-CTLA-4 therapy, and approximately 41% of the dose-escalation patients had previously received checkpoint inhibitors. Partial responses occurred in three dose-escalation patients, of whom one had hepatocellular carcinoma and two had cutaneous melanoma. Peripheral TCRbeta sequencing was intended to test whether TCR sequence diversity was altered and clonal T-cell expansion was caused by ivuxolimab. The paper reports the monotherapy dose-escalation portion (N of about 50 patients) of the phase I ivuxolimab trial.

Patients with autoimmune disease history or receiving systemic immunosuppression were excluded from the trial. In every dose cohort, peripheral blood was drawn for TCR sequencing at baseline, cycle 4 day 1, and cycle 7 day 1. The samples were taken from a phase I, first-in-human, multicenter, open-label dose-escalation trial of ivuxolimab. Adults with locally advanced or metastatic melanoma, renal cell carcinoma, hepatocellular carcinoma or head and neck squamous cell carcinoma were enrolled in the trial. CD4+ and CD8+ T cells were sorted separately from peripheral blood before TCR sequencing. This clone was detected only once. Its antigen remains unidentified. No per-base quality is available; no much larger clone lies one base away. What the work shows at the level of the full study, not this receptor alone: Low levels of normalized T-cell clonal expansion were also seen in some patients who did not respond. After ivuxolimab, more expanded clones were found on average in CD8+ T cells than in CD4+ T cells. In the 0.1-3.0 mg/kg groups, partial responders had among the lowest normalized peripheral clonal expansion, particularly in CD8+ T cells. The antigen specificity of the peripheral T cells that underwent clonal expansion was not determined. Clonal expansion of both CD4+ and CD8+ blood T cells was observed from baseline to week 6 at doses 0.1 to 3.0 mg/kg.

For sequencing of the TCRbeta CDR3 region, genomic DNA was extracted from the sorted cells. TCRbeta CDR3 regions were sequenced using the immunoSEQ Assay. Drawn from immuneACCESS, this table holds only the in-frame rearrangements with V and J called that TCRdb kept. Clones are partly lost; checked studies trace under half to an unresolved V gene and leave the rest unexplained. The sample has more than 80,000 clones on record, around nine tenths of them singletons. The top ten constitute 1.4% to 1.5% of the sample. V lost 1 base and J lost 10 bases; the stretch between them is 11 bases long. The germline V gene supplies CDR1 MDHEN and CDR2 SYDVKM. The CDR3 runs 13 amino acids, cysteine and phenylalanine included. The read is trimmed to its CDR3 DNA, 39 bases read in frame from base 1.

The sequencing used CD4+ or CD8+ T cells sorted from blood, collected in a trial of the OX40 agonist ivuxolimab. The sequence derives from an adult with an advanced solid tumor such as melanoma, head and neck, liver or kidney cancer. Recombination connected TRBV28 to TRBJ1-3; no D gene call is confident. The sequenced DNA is TGTGCCAGCAGTTTATCCCAACTGCGAACCATATATTTT. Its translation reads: CASSLSQLRTIYF.